The entry below gives a single T cell receptor (beta chain) sequence along with its context. Its specificity is unknown. CDR1 is SGHVS, CDR2 FNYEAQ, per germline. This CDR3 has 14 amino acids. V lost 2 bases to trimming and J lost 1 base, with 9 bases between them. The record originates from a study of T-cell memory formation after mild COVID-19. Overall study results and limits: Contracting clones localized mainly to CM and EM when CD4+ and mainly to EMRA when CD8+. Unconfirmed was the SARS-CoV-2 specificity of second-wave clones that peaked on day 37. CD4+ bias marked clones expanding day 15 to 37, unlike balanced contracting clones.

Constant-segment primers served in 5'RACE that generated TCR alpha and TCR beta cDNA libraries bearing sample barcodes and UMIs. MiXCR was run by TCRdb on the 5' RACE reads, yielding one entry per CDR3 protein. Seen here are around 220,000 distinct CDR3 sequences, 15% to 20% observed once, and the top ten hold approximately 3.4%. The source material was PBMCs or a T cell subset sorted from them (not recorded which). The genes are TRBV7-6 and TRBJ2-7; no firm D call. This TCR was recovered from a man between 18 and 29 years old who had mild COVID-19 (a few samples of this study predate the infection). Cell type and time point are not known. In nucleotides, the CDR3 is TGTGCCAGCAGCTTACGCCCCCTTTCCTACGAGCAGTACTTC. Translating it yields CASSLRPLSYEQYF.